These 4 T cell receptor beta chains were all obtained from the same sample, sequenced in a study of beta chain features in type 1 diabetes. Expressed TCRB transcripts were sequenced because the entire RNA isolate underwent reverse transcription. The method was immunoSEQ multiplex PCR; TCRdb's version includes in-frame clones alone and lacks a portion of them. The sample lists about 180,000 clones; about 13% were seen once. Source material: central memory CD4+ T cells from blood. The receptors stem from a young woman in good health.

CDR3 in amino acids: CSASKNTEAFF. The CDR3 nucleotides read TGCAGTGCTAGCAAGAACACTGAAGCTTTCTTT. This rearrangement joins TRBV20-1 to TRBJ1-1; D not certain. The V end lost 3 bases, the J end lost 1 base, and 3 bases lay between the germline ends. The V gene's germline CDR1 is DFQATT and CDR2 SNEGSKA (reference sequence). The CDR3 runs to 11 residues.

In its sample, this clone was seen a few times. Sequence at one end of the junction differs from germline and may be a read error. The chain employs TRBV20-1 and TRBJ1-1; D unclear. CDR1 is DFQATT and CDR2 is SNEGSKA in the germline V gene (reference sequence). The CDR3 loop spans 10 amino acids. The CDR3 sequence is CSARATEAFF. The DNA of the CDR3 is TGCAGTGCAAGAGCTACTGAAGCTTTCTTT.

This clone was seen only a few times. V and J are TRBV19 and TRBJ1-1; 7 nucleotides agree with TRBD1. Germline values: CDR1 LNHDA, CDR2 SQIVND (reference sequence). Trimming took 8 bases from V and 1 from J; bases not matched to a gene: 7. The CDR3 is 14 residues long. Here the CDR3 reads CASVTGATNTEAFF. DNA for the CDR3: TGTGCCAGTGTTACAGGGGCGACGAACACTGAAGCTTTCTTT.

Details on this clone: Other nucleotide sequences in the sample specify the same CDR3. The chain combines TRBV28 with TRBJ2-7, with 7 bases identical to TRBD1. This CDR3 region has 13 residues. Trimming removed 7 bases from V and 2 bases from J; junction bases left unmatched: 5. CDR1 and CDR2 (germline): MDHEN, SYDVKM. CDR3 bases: TGTGCCAGCAAAGGGGGCGCCGCCTACGAGCAGTACTTC. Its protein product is CASKGGAAYEQYF.